The next 28 T cell receptor beta chains were all read from a single sample in a study of human T cells and chemical hapten exposure. Time point indicated: patch test 1, 2 weeks after DPC sensitization. Documented treatment: therapeutic diphenylcyclopropenone sensitization with weekly scalp DPC. TCRdb reprocessed the RACE reads via MiXCR and lists one record per CDR3 protein. This sample carries 50,000 or so distinct CDR3 sequences, around 9.3% of them seen once, and the ten largest clones take 4% to 5.5%. The sequencing used whole blood, collected in connection with sensitization to the hapten diphenylcyclopropenone (DPC). The receptors were gathered from a woman between 50 and 59 years old with alopecia areata. Some clones in this sample may be carry-over from other donors' samples.

In this sample, this clonotype turned up a few times. The gene calls are TRBV7-2 and TRBJ1-1, with D unresolved. The ends were cut back, 5 bases at V and 5 bases at J, with 12 bases in the middle. The CDR3 spans 13 residues. The germline gives CDR1 SGHTA, CDR2 FQGNSA. The CDR3 loop reads CASSPETWTEAFF. DNA of the CDR3: TGTGCCAGCAGCCCGGAAACGTGGACTGAAGCTTTCTTT.

The chain is built from TRBV30 and TRBJ1-5; 7 nucleotides agree with TRBD1. After removal of 1 base from V and 4 bases from J, the junction contained 1 base not matched to a gene. Germline-derived CDR1 and CDR2 are GTSNPN and SVGIG (reference sequence). The length of the CDR3 is 13 residues. CDR3 nucleotides: TGTGCCTGGAGTGCAGGGGGGAATCAGCCCCAGCATTTT. Amino acid sequence: CAWSAGGNQPQHF.

The CDR3 sequence: CASSEIRIGRVSGELFF. The DNA of the CDR3 is TGTGCCAGCAGTGAAATTCGTATCGGCCGGGTGTCCGGGGAGCTGTTTTTT. This chain connects TRBV2 to TRBJ2-2; D gene unclear. V gave up 2 bases and J gave up 6 bases, with 19 bases separating them. The CDR3 is 17 amino acids. Germline assignment: CDR1 SNHLY and CDR2 FYNNEI.

This clonotype was recorded many times. V is TRBV5-5 and J is TRBJ1-2; unclear D gene. Germline CDR1 is SGHKS and CDR2 is YYEKEE (reference sequence). This CDR3 spans 12 amino acids. The V and J ends lost 4 bases and 7 bases respectively, with 11 bases between them. CDR3 protein: CASSQTNGGYTF. As DNA, the CDR3 is TGTGCCAGCAGCCAAACAAATGGTGGCTACACCTTC.

This clonotype was picked up a small number of times. The rearrangement links TRBV6-1 to TRBJ2-3, with D possibly being TRBD1 (7 bases). Trimming cost V 2 bases and J 1 base, with 13 bases left between them. The CDR3 is 16 amino acids. CDR1 and CDR2 from the germline V gene are MNHNS and SASEGT. The CDR3 bases are TGTGCCAGCAGTGAATCGGGCAGGGGGGGCACAGATACGCAGTATTTT. It translates to CASSESGRGGTDTQYF.

The sample holds a few counts of this clonotype. The chain carries TRBV10-2 and TRBJ2-7; D not certain. The CDR3 contains 14 residues. From germline, CDR1 is WSHSY and CDR2 SAAADI. V dropped 5 bases and J dropped 6 bases, with 17 bases sitting between them. The CDR3 protein is CASSLDLGISEQYF. In DNA form, the CDR3 reads TGCGCCAGCAGTTTGGACCTGGGGATTTCCGAGCAGTACTTC.

This clonotype was found many times. The J gene is TRBJ1-1, the V gene TRBV12-3 or TRBV12-4; 7 bases match TRBD1. V was pared by 6 bases and J by 1 base, with 2 bases of the junction left unmatched. The CDR3 has 13 residues. CDR3 in DNA: TGTGCCAGCAGGCAGGGGGAGAACACTGAAGCTTTCTTT. Its protein product is CASRQGENTEAFF.

In this sample, this clonotype turned up many times. The chain employs TRBV5-1 and TRBJ2-7, with D possibly matching TRBD1 (6 bases). V lost 2 bases and J lost 5, with 11 bases in between. This CDR3 has 13 residues. The germline V gene encodes CDR1 SGHRS and CDR2 YFSETQ. The CDR3 coding sequence is TGCGCCAGCAGCTTCAGTACAGGGAACGAGCAGTACTTC. Translated, it gives CASSFSTGNEQYF.

This clonotype was seen repeatedly, ten times or more. J is TRBJ2-7 and V is TRBV7-2; D tentatively fits TRBD1 or TRBD2 (5 bases each). CDR3 length: 13 residues. The V end lost 7 bases, the J end lost 3 bases, and 13 bases lay between the germline ends. Germline lookup yields CDR1 SGHTA and CDR2 FQGNSA. As DNA, the CDR3 is TGTGCCAGCAACAGCGGACAACTCTACGAGCAGTACTTC. This gives the protein CASNSGQLYEQYF. Complete variable domain (other parts from reference TRBV7-2 and TRBJ2-7): GAGVSQSPSNKVTEKGKDVELRCDPISGHTALYWYRQSLGQGLEFLIYFQGNSAPDKSGLPSDRFSAERTGGSVSTLTIQRTQQEDSAVYLCASNSGQLYEQYFGPGTRLTVT.

This clonotype was counted ten times or more. This chain connects TRBV28 to TRBJ2-2; D is unresolved. The CDR3 has 13 residues. V was pared by 3 bases and J by 4 bases, with 6 bases between. Germline CDR1 is MDHEN and CDR2 is SYDVKM. CDR3 DNA sequence: TGTGCCAGCAGTTTTCTTGGCACCGGGGAGCTGTTTTTT. This encodes CASSFLGTGELFF. Variable domain in full (rest from reference TRBV28 and TRBJ2-2): DVKVTQSSRYLVKRTGEKVFLECVQDMDHENMFWYRQDPGLGLRLIYFSYDVKMKEKGDIPEGYSVSREKKERFSLILESASTNQTSMYLCASSFLGTGELFFGEGSRLTVL.

This clonotype has a count of ten or more. This rearrangement joins TRBV5-4 to TRBJ2-7; 7 nucleotides match TRBD1. V lost 4 bases and J lost 9; bases outside the gene matches: 16. This CDR3 contains 15 residues. Germline values: CDR1 SGHNT, CDR2 YYREEE (reference sequence). This CDR3 is CASSPGQALSTRQYF. In DNA, the CDR3 is TGTGCCAGCAGCCCCGGACAGGCCCTCTCTACGAGGCAGTACTTC.

This clonotype was picked up many times. The rearrangement uses TRBV7-6 and TRBJ1-2, with 9 positions matching TRBD1. The CDR3 has 13 residues. V shed 6 bases and J 7 bases; nucleotides not matched to a gene: 6. CDR1 is SGHVS and CDR2 is FNYEAQ in the germline V gene. CDR3: CASSSRQGGGYTF. The CDR3 nucleotides read TGTGCCAGCAGTTCCCGACAGGGGGGTGGCTACACCTTC.

This chain uses TRBV2 with TRBJ1-4; TRBD1 matches 10 bases. The CDR3 consists of 14 residues. CDR1 is SNHLY, CDR2 FYNNEI, per germline. The CDR3 reads CVTRSTGGGEKLFF. The DNA for the CDR3 is TGTGTCACCCGGTCGACAGGGGGCGGAGAAAAACTGTTTTTT.

Ten or more counts support this clonotype. V is TRBV20-1 and J is TRBJ2-3; D perhaps matches TRBD2 (5 bases). This CDR3 has 14 residues. Deletions cut 3 bases from V and 6 bases from J, with 16 bases between. Germline CDR1 is DFQATT and CDR2 is SNEGSKA (reference sequence). Here the CDR3 reads CSASPAATQDTQYF. The CDR3 coding sequence is TGCAGTGCTAGCCCAGCGGCCACCCAGGATACGCAGTATTTT.

This clonotype showed up many times. This chain joins TRBV7-6 and TRBJ2-5; TRBD2 is a possible D gene (6 bases). Germline CDR1 reads SGHVS; CDR2 reads FNYEAQ. Trimming shortened V by 3 bases and J by 5 bases, and 10 bases separated the two germline ends. CDR3 length equals 13 residues. CDR3 in DNA: TGTGCCAGCAGCTTCGGAGGGGCCGAGACCCAGTACTTC. Translating it yields CASSFGGAETQYF.

This clonotype was counted ten times or more. V usage is TRBV7-9 and J usage is TRBJ1-1; D not certain. CDR1 SEHNR and CDR2 FQNEAQ come from the germline V gene (reference sequence). This CDR3 spans 13 amino acids. Trimming cost V 6 bases and J 6 bases, with 14 bases left between them. This chain's CDR3 is CASSLTPGSEAFF. CDR3 nucleotides: TGTGCCAGCAGTCTAACACCGGGATCTGAAGCTTTCTTT.

Many counts were recorded for this clonotype. J is TRBJ1-5 and V is TRBV20-1; 7 bases agree with TRBD1. Germline-derived CDR1 and CDR2 are DFQATT and SNEGSKA (reference sequence). The CDR3 is made up of 14 amino acids. Trimming took 2 bases from V and 8 from J; bases not matched to a gene: 9. The CDR3 DNA sequence: TGCAGTGCTAGAACAGGGGCCAGGTTCGAGCCCCAGCATTTT. It is translated as CSARTGARFEPQHF.

In its sample, this clonotype was seen a few times. V usage is TRBV19 and J usage is TRBJ2-3; tentative D call: TRBD1 (5 bases). Trimming removed 4 bases at V and 0 bases at J, with 14 bases between. Germline lookup yields CDR1 LNHDA and CDR2 SQIVND (reference sequence). The CDR3 is 16 residues long. CDR3 in amino acids: CASSNHRFPSTDTQYF. DNA of the CDR3: TGTGCCAGTAGTAATCACAGGTTTCCTAGCACAGATACGCAGTATTTT.

There are a few counts of this clonotype. The rearrangement uses TRBV4-3 and TRBJ1-4, with 7 bases identical to TRBD1. This CDR3 has 15 residues. V trimming: 1 base; J trimming: 4 bases; junction bases outside the gene matches: 3. The V gene's germline CDR1 is LGHNA and CDR2 YSLEER. Here the CDR3 DNA reads TGCGCCAGCAGCCAAGGGGACAGACGTAATGAAAAACTGTTTTTT. As protein: CASSQGDRRNEKLFF.

Many counts were recorded for this clonotype. The chain combines TRBV6-1 with TRBJ1-5, with D unclear. This CDR3 contains 13 residues. Germline V CDR1 and CDR2: MNHNS, SASEGT. Trimming took 1 base from V and 7 from J, leaving 8 bases between them. In nucleotides, the CDR3 is TGTGCCAGCAGTGAAGTTGGGCGGCAGCCCCAGCATTTT. It specifies CASSEVGRQPQHF.

Only a few counts were recorded for this clonotype. This chain joins TRBV9 and TRBJ1-2; D is unresolved. V gave up 4 bases and J gave up 0 bases, with 10 bases separating them. CDR3 length equals 14 residues. CDR1 is SGDLS and CDR2 is YYNGEE in the germline V gene. CDR3 protein: CASSPPPSNYGYTF. The CDR3 DNA sequence: TGTGCCAGCAGCCCCCCACCTTCTAACTATGGCTACACCTTC.

Only a few counts were recorded for this clonotype. The chain combines TRBV9 with TRBJ1-1, with D unclear. V lost 0 bases to trimming and J lost 0 bases, with 9 bases between them. The CDR3 is made up of 15 amino acids. CDR1 SGDLS and CDR2 YYNGEE come from the germline V gene. The CDR3 loop reads CASSVGPGMNTEAFF. The CDR3, as DNA: TGTGCCAGCAGCGTAGGTCCGGGGATGAACACTGAAGCTTTCTTT.

With regard to this clonotype: This may be a read error: a much more frequent sequence differs by one nucleotide. This chain joins TRBV20-1 and TRBJ2-1; D possibly corresponds to TRBD1 (5 bases). The CDR3 runs to 12 residues. Germline V gene sequence: CDR1 DFQATT, CDR2 SNEGSKA (reference sequence). The ends were cut back, 5 bases at V and 2 bases at J, with 7 bases in the middle. The CDR3 DNA reads as TGCAGTGCTCACAGGCCCTACAATGAGCAGTTCTTC. It is translated as CSAHRPYNEQFF.

This clonotype came up a few times. J is TRBJ2-2 and V is TRBV5-1, with TRBD1 matching 10 bases. CDR3 length: 15 residues. Germline V CDR1 and CDR2: SGHRS, YFSETQ. The V gene end was trimmed by 5 bases and the J gene end by 7 bases; junction bases not matched to a gene: 8. The CDR3 is CASSPATGGIGELFF. CDR3 DNA: TGCGCCAGCAGTCCCGCGACAGGGGGCATCGGGGAGCTGTTTTTT.

In this sample, this clonotype turned up a few times. CDR3 nucleotides: TGTGCCAGCGCGAAGGCGGTTGGCCAAACCTACGAGCAGTACTTC. Translating gives CASAKAVGQTYEQYF. The chain employs TRBV9 and TRBJ2-7; D uncertain. The V end lost 7 bases, the J end lost 2 bases, and 19 bases lay between the germline ends. This CDR3 region has 15 residues. Germline loops: CDR1 SGDLS, CDR2 YYNGEE.

This clonotype was recorded at least ten times. This rearrangement joins TRBV5-5 to TRBJ1-5; 7 nucleotides line up with TRBD1. Germline CDR1 reads SGHKS; CDR2 reads YYEKEE (reference sequence). This CDR3 comprises 13 residues. Trimming at V came to 7 bases and at J to 3 bases, leaving 4 bases not matched to a gene. The CDR3 DNA follows: TGTGCCAGCCGGCAGGGGGACAATCAGCCCCAGCATTTT. The encoded protein is CASRQGDNQPQHF.

There are many counts of this clonotype. V gene TRBV7-8 combines with J gene TRBJ2-7; 14 bases are shared with TRBD2. The CDR3 spans 17 residues. Germline-derived CDR1 and CDR2 are SGHVS and FQNEAQ. With V trimmed by 5 bases and J by 2 bases, 8 bases remained unmatched. The CDR3 bases are TGTGCCAGCAGCCCAAGGACTAGCGGGAGGCCTCCCTACGAGCAGTACTTC. Its protein product is CASSPRTSGRPPYEQYF.

This clonotype was recorded many times. The V gene is TRBV18, the J gene TRBJ2-1, with 7 bases lining up with TRBD2. Germline V gene data show CDR1 as KGHSH and CDR2 as LQKENI. Trimming at V came to 2 bases and at J to 8 bases, leaving 9 bases not matched to a gene. This CDR3 is 15 amino acids long. This chain's CDR3 is CASSPGYGSGDEQFF. CDR3 nucleotides: TGTGCCAGCTCACCAGGTTACGGGAGCGGGGATGAGCAGTTCTTC.